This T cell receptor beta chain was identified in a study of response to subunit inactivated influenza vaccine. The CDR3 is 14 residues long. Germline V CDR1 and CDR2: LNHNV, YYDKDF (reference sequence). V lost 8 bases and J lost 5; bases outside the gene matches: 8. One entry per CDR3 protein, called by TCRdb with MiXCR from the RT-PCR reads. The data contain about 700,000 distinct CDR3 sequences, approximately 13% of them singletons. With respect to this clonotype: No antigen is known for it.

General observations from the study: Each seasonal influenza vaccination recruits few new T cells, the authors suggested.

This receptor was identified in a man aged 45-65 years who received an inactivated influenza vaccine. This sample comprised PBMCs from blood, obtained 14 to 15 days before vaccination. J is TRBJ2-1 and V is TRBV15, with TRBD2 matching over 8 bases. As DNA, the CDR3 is TGTGCCACCCGGCAGCGGGAGTTCGACAATGAGCAGTTCTTC. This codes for CATRQREFDNEQFF.